These 4 T cell receptor beta chains originate from one sample sequenced in a study of T-cell reconstitution after alpha-beta-depleted transplantation in children. Molecular barcoding with unique molecular identifiers was used for the TCRbeta library. TCRdb fed the PCR reads into MiXCR, producing one record per CDR3 protein. Of 130,000 to 150,000 distinct CDR3 sequences listed, roughly 9% are singletons. Sequencing used PBMCs, mostly from graft donor cells, obtained 180 days after TCRalphabeta/CD19-depleted stem cell transplant. These receptors were collected from a female patient aged 2 to 10 who had a stem cell transplant for congenital amegakaryocytic thrombocytopenia, so the T cells may come from the graft donor.

This clonotype was counted at least ten times. The V call is TRBV10-3, the J call TRBJ2-7, with 7 positions matching TRBD1. Germline CDR1 reads ENHRY; CDR2 reads SYGVKD. V gave up 5 bases and J gave up 3 bases; unmatched junction bases: 13. There are 16 residues in the CDR3. For the CDR3, the DNA is TGTGCCATCAGTCCCCCCCGACAGGGCCCCTACTACGAGCAGTACTTC. The encoded protein is CAISPPRQGPYYEQYF.

The rearrangement joins TRBV20-1 to TRBJ2-5, with no clear D. Germline V CDR1 and CDR2: DFQATT, SNEGSKA (reference sequence). This CDR3 region has 13 residues. V lost 5 bases and J lost 7, with 17 bases in between. CDR3 bases: TGCAGTGCTTACGGCCCCGGTTGGGGGACCCAGTACTTC. Its translation is CSAYGPGWGTQYF.

The chain employs TRBV15 and TRBJ2-1; 9 bases fit TRBD2. The CDR3 loop spans 16 amino acids. The V gene end was trimmed by 5 bases and the J gene end by 4 bases; junction bases not matched to a gene: 9. Germline CDR1 and CDR2: LNHNV and YYDKDF (reference sequence). CDR3 sequence (DNA): TGTGCCACCAGCTCTATAGCGGGAGTCAGTTACAATGAGCAGTTCTTC. This gives the protein CATSSIAGVSYNEQFF.

At least ten counts were recorded for this clonotype. The gene calls are TRBV6-5 and TRBJ1-5, with D possibly matching TRBD1 (5 bases). The CDR3 is 14 residues long. From germline, CDR1 is MNHEY and CDR2 SVGAGI. Deletions cut 3 bases from V and 5 bases from J, with 11 bases between. For the CDR3, the DNA is TGTGCCAGCAGTTATAAAGGGGTGGATCAGCCCCAGCATTTT. Translation gives CASSYKGVDQPQHF.